Listed here is a single TCR beta chain. The V and J ends lost 3 bases and 5 bases respectively, with 7 bases between them. The CDR3 spans 12 residues. This specimen comes from a study of blood T cell repertoires in COVID-19. Across the study: There were acute and convalescent COVID-19 samples, and they came from the United States, Italy and Spain.

Generated by immunoSEQ multiplex PCR, the TCRdb table keeps only in-frame clones and is missing some. Of 140,000 to 150,000 clones listed, around 80% are singletons. This clonotype was obtained from a man aged 55-75 years with active or convalescent COVID-19. The gene calls are TRBV12-3 or TRBV12-4 and TRBJ1-2; possible D gene TRBD1, 5 bases. Sequencing was performed on peripheral blood. CDR3 DNA sequence: TGTGCCAGCAGTTTGGGACTGTATGGCTACACCTTC. Its protein is CASSLGLYGYTF.